The source of this TCR beta chain is a study of T cell repertoires in cytomegalovirus infection. Study overall: Well-studied HLA-B-restricted CMV epitopes were used in the study alongside recently identified HLA-C-restricted ones. Public TCR beta signatures were indicative of both CMV infection and a matching HLA type.

Findings and limits, study-wide: Carriage of CMV together with the relevant HLA was identifiable through cumulative public TCR beta family frequency. Across the ex vivo response, the dominant clonotypes were HLA-C-restricted CMV-specific TCR beta clonotypes.

TCRdb reprocessed the reads via MiXCR and lists one record per CDR3 protein. This table has around 340,000 distinct CDR3 sequences, almost 30% appearing once. This CDR3 contains 11 residues. V was pared by 3 bases and J by 7 bases, with 6 bases between. Germline V gives CDR1 DFQATT, CDR2 SNEGSKA (reference sequence). Of note for this clonotype: The target antigen is unknown.

The receptor was isolated from a human donor in good health (CMV status not recorded). Some clones in this sample may be carry-over from other donors' samples. This specimen was cultured PBMCs, taken from culture after CMV antigen stimulation. The chain joins TRBV20-1 to TRBJ1-4, with D uncertain. The CDR3 DNA reads TGCAGTGCTAGTCGGGGTGAAAAACTGTTTTTT. As protein: CSASRGEKLFF.